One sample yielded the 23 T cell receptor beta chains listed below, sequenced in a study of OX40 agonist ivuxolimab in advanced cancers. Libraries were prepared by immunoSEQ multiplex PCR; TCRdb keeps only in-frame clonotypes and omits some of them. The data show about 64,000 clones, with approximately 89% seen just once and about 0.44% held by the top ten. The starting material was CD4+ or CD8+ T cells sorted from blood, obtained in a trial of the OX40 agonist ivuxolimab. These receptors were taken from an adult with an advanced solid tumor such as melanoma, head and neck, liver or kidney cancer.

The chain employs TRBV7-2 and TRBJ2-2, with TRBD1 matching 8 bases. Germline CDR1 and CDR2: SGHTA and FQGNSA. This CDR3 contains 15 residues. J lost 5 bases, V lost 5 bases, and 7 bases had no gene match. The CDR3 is CASSRYRQGTGELFF. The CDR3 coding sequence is TGTGCCAGCAGCCGCTACCGACAGGGGACCGGGGAGCTGTTTTTT.

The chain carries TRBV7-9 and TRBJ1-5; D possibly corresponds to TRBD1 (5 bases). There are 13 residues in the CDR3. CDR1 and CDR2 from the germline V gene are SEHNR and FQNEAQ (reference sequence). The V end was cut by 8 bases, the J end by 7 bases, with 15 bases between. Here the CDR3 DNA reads TGTGCCAGCTCTTGGGGGTTTGGCCAGCCCCAGCATTTT. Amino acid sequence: CASSWGFGQPQHF.

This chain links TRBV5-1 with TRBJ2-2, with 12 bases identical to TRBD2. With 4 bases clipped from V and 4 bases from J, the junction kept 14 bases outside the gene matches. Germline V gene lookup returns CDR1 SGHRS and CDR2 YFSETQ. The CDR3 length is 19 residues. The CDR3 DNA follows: TGCGCCAGCAGCCTTGACCTAGCGGGAGGGCCTATTGGCACCGGGGAGCTGTTTTTT. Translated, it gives CASSLDLAGGPIGTGELFF.

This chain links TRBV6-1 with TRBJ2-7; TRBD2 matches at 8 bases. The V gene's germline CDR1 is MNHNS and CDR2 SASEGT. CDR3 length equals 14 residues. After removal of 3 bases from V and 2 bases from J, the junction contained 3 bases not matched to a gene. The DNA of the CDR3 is TGTGCCAGCAGTGACGCTAGCGGGCCCTACGAGCAGTACTTC. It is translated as CASSDASGPYEQYF.

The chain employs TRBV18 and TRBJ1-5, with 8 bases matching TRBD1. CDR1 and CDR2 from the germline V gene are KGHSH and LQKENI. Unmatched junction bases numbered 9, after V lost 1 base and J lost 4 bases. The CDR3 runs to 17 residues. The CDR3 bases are TGTGCCAGCTCACCACTCGGGACAGGCGTTGCAAATCAGCCCCAGCATTTT. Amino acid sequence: CASSPLGTGVANQPQHF.

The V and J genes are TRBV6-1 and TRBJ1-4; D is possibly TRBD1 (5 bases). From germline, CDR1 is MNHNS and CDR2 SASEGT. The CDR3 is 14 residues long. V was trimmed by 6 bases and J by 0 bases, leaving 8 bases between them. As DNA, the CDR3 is TGTGCCAGCAGGTTACAGGCAACTAATGAAAAACTGTTTTTT. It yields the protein CASRLQATNEKLFF.

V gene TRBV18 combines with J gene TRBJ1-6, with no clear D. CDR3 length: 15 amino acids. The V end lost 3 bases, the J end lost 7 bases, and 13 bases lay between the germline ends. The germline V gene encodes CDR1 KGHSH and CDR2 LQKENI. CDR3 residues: CASSPADTRNSPLHF. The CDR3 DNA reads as TGTGCCAGCTCACCTGCCGACACGAGAAATTCACCCCTCCACTTT.

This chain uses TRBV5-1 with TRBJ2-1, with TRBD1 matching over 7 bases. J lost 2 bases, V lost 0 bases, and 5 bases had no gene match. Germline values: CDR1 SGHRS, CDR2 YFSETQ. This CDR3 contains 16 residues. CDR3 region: CASSLDPGGPYNEQFF. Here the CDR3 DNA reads TGCGCCAGCAGCTTGGATCCAGGGGGACCCTACAATGAGCAGTTCTTC.

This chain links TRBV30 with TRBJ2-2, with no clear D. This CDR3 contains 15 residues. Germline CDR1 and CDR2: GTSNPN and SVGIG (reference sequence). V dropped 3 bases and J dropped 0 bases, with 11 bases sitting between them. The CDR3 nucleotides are TGTGCCTGGAGCCGAGCGTTCGCGAACACCGGGGAGCTGTTTTTT. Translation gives CAWSRAFANTGELFF.

The CDR3 loop reads CASSEEYVEQYF. The CDR3 region has the DNA TGTGCCAGCAGTGAAGAGTACGTCGAGCAGTACTTC. The chain uses TRBV6-1 and TRBJ2-7; D gene ambiguous. Germline CDR1 and CDR2: MNHNS and SASEGT. The V gene lost 1 base and the J gene lost 6 bases, with 7 bases spanning the gap. The CDR3 runs to 12 residues.

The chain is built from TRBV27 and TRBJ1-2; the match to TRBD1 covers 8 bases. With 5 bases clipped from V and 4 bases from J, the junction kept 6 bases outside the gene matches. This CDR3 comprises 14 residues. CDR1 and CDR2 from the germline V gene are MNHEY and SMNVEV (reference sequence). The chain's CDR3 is CASSDRGWGYGYTF. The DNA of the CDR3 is TGTGCCAGCAGTGACAGGGGATGGGGCTATGGCTACACCTTC.

The CDR3 here is CAWRASGLGAGELFF. CDR3 in DNA: TGTGCCTGGAGAGCGTCGGGACTAGGGGCCGGGGAGCTGTTTTTT. V usage is TRBV30 and J usage is TRBJ2-2; TRBD2 matches 8 bases. This CDR3 is built from 15 residues. J lost 6 bases, V lost 3 bases, and 9 bases had no gene match. Germline-derived CDR1 and CDR2 are GTSNPN and SVGIG (reference sequence).

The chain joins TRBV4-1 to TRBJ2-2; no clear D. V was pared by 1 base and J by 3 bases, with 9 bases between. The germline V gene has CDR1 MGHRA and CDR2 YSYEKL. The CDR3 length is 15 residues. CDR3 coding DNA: TGCGCCAGCAGCCAAGGCCCCGCCGACACCGGGGAGCTGTTTTTT. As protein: CASSQGPADTGELFF.

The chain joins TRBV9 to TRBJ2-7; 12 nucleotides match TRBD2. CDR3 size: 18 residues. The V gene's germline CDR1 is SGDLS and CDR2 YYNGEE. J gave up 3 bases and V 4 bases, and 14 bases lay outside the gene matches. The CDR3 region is CASSRGLAGNQLYYEQYF. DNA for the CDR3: TGTGCCAGCAGCCGCGGACTAGCGGGGAATCAATTATACTACGAGCAGTACTTC.

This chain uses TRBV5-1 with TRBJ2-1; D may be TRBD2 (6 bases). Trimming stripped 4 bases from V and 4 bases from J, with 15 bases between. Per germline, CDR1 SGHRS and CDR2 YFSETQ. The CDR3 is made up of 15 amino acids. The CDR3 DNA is TGCGCCAGCAGCCTCCGGGACTCCCGTTACAATGAGCAGTTCTTC. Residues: CASSLRDSRYNEQFF.

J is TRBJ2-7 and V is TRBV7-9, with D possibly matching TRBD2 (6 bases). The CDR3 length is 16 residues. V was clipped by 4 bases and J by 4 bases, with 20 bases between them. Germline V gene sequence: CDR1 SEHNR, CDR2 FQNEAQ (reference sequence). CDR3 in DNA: TGTGCCAGCAGCTCGGCAACCGGGACTTTAAATTACGAGCAGTACTTC. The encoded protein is CASSSATGTLNYEQYF.

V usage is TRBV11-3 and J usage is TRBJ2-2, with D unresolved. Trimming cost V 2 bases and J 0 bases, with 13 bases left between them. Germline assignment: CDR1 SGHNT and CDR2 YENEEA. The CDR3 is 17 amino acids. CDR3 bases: TGTGCCAGCAGCTTATTAGGTAAAGCAGCGAACACCGGGGAGCTGTTTTTT. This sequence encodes CASSLLGKAANTGELFF.

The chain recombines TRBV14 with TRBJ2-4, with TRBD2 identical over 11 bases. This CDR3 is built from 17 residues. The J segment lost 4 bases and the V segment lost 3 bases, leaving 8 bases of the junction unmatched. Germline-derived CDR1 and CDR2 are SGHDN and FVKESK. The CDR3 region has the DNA TGTGCCAGCAGCCAGGGTTTAGGGACTAGCGGAAAAAACATTCAGTACTTC. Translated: CASSQGLGTSGKNIQYF. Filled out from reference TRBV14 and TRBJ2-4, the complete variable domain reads EAGVTQFPSHSVIEKGQTVTLRCDPISGHDNLYWYRRVMGKEIKFLLHFVKESKQDESGMPNNRFLAERTGGTYSTLKVQPAELEDSGVYFCASSQGLGTSGKNIQYFGAGTRLSVL.

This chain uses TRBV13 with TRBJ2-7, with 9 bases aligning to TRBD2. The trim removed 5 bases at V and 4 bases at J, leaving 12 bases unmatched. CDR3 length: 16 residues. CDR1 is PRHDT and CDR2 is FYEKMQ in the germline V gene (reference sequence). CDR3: CASSLGSGRSIYEQYF. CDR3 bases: TGTGCCAGCAGCCTCGGTAGCGGGAGATCAATTTACGAGCAGTACTTC.

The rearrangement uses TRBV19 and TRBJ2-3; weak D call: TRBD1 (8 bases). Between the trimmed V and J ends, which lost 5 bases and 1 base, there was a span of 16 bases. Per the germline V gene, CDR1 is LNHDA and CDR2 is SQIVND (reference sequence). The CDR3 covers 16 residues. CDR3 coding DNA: TGTGCCAGTAGTCCAAGACAGGGGAGGGGCACAGATACGCAGTATTTT. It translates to CASSPRQGRGTDTQYF. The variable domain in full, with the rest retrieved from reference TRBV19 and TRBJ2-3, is DGGITQSPKYLFRKEGQNVTLSCEQNLNHDAMYWYRQDPGQGLRLIYYSQIVNDFQKGDIAEGYSVSREKKESFPLTVTSAQKNPTAFYLCASSPRQGRGTDTQYFGPGTRLTVL.

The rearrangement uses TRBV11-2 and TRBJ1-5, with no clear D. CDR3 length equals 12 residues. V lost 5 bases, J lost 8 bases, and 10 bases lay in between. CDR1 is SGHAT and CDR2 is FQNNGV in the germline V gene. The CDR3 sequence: CASSQASKPQHF. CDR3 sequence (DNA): TGTGCCAGCAGCCAGGCCAGCAAGCCCCAGCATTTT.

The CDR3 loop reads CASSLGQLLSGELFF. CDR3 DNA sequence: TGTGCCAGCAGCTTAGGGCAGCTGTTATCCGGGGAGCTGTTTTTT. The chain is built from TRBV7-2 and TRBJ2-2; D gene unclear. V was cut by 1 base and J by 6 bases, with 12 bases left in between. Looked up from germline, CDR1 is SGHTA and CDR2 is FQGNSA. The CDR3 is made up of 15 amino acids.

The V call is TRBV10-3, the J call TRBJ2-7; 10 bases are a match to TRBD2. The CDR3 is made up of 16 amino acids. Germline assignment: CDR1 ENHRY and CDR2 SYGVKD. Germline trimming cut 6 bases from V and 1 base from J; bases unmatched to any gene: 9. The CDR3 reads CAISHHLAGASYEQYF. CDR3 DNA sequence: TGTGCCATCAGCCACCACCTAGCGGGAGCGTCCTACGAGCAGTACTTC.